One and the same sample provided the 10 T cell receptor beta chains below, sequenced in a study of T cell responses to AZD1222 COVID-19 vaccine. The protocol was immunoSEQ multiplex PCR, while the TCRdb copy is restricted to in-frame clones and leaves out a portion. The profile shows approximately 100,000 clones, around 94% of them singletons. The starting material was peripheral blood, obtained on day 0 of AZD1222 vaccination. These receptors originate from an adult in good health.

The chain combines TRBV18 with TRBJ1-6, with D possibly matching TRBD1 (5 bases). Germline V lookup: CDR1 KGHSH, CDR2 LQKENI. The CDR3 loop spans 15 amino acids. V was clipped by 5 bases and J by 9 bases, with 17 bases between them. In DNA form, the CDR3 reads TGTGCCAGCTCAAGAGACCAGGGTATCGGTTCACCCCTCCACTTT. Protein: CASSRDQGIGSPLHF.

The chain carries TRBV3-1 (or the pseudogene TRBV3-2) and TRBJ2-5; 9 nucleotides match TRBD1. The germline gives CDR1 LGHDT, CDR2 YNNKEL (reference sequence). CDR3 length: 15 residues. Trimming removed 4 bases from V and 5 bases from J; junction bases left unmatched: 8. CDR3 nucleotides: TGTGCCAGCAGCCTAATACAGGGGGCGCGGGAGACCCAGTACTTC. It specifies CASSLIQGARETQYF.

The genes are TRBV12-3 or TRBV12-4 and TRBJ1-1; D is unclear. V was pared by 3 bases and J by 0 bases, with 5 bases between. The CDR3 length is 13 residues. The CDR3 spells CASSFNMNTEAFF. The CDR3 region has the DNA TGTGCCAGCAGTTTTAACATGAACACTGAAGCTTTCTTT.

The chain is built from TRBV7-9 and TRBJ2-1; 11 bases are shared with TRBD1. The V gene's germline CDR1 is SEHNR and CDR2 FQNEAQ (reference sequence). J lost 0 bases, V lost 2 bases, and 9 bases had no gene match. The CDR3 length is 19 residues. CDR3 sequence: CASSLLGTGGLSSYNEQFF. In DNA, the CDR3 is TGTGCCAGCAGCTTACTCGGGACAGGGGGTTTGAGCTCCTACAATGAGCAGTTCTTC.

This chain uses TRBV9 with TRBJ2-5; TRBD1 agrees at 8 bases. V shed 3 bases, J shed 4 bases, and the junction held 11 bases outside the gene matches. This CDR3 contains 16 residues. CDR1 and CDR2 from the germline V gene are SGDLS and YYNGEE. CDR3 DNA: TGTGCCAGCAGCGCTTCCCAGGGGGCGCTAGGAGAGACCCAGTACTTC. Encoded protein: CASSASQGALGETQYF.

V is TRBV5-1 and J is TRBJ1-4, with TRBD1 identical over 7 bases. Germline V gene sequence: CDR1 SGHRS, CDR2 YFSETQ. This CDR3 comprises 15 residues. Trimming at V came to 0 bases and at J to 2 bases, leaving 1 base not matched to a gene. CDR3 bases: TGCGCCAGCAGCTTGGAGGGACAGACTAATGAAAAACTGTTTTTT. This gives the protein CASSLEGQTNEKLFF.

The chain couples TRBV9 to TRBJ2-7; TRBD1 aligns across 7 bases. The CDR3 is 14 residues long. The trim removed 4 bases at V and 2 bases at J, leaving 6 bases unmatched. Looked up from germline, CDR1 is SGDLS and CDR2 is YYNGEE. CDR3 region: CASSSRDRAYEQYF. The CDR3 nucleotides read TGTGCCAGCAGCTCACGGGACAGAGCCTACGAGCAGTACTTC.

The chain is built from TRBV2 and TRBJ1-3; no definite D call. The ends were cut back, 6 bases at V and 1 base at J, with 4 bases in the middle. Per the germline V gene, CDR1 is SNHLY and CDR2 is FYNNEI. The CDR3 totals 12 residues. Here the CDR3 reads CASRGSGNTIYF. Here the CDR3 DNA reads TGTGCCAGCAGAGGATCTGGAAACACCATATATTTT.

V is TRBV12-3 or TRBV12-4 and J is TRBJ1-5; D possibly corresponds to TRBD1 (5 bases). The germline V and J ends were trimmed by 4 bases and 5 bases, with 9 bases remaining between them. The CDR3 has 13 residues. The CDR3 DNA is TGTGCCAGCAGTTCCCTACAGGATCAGCCCCAGCATTTT. As protein: CASSSLQDQPQHF.

The V gene is TRBV12-3 or TRBV12-4, the J gene TRBJ1-5, with a possible D match to TRBD1 (5 bases). The V gene lost 3 bases and the J gene lost 4 bases, with 7 bases spanning the gap. CDR3 size: 13 residues. The DNA of the CDR3 is TGTGCCAGCAGTTTTTCAGGGAATCAGCCCCAGCATTTT. Translation: CASSFSGNQPQHF.